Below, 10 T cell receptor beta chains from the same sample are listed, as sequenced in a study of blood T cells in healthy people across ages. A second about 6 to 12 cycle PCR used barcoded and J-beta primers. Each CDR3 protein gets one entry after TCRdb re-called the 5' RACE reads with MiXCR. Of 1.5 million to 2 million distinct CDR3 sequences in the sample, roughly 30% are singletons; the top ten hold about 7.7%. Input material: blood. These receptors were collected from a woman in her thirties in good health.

CDR3 protein: CASRISGRGYEQYF. In DNA form, the CDR3 reads TGTGCCAGCAGGATTAGCGGGAGAGGTTACGAGCAGTACTTC. This chain connects TRBV12-3 or TRBV12-4 to TRBJ2-5; 9 bases are a match to TRBD2. Gene TRBJ2-7 matches the end of the DNA better, so the J call may be wrong. CDR3 length equals 14 residues.

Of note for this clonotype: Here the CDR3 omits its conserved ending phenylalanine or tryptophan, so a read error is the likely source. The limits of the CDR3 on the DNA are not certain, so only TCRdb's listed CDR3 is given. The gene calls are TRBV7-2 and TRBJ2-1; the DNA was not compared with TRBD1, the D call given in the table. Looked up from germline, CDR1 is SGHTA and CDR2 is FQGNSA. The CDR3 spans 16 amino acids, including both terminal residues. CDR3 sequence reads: CASSFTEGAYGCTFGS.

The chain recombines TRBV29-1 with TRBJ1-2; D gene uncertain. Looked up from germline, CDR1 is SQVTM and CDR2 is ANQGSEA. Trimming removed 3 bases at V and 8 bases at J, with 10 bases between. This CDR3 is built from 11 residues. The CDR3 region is CSVESLFGYTF. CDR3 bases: TGCAGCGTTGAGAGTTTGTTCGGCTACACCTTC.

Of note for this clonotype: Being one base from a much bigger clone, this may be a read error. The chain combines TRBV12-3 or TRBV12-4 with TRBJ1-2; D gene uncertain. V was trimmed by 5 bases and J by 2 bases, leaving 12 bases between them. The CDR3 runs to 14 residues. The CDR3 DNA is TGTGCCAGCAGTCCGAGGAGGAGGAACTATGGCTACACCTTC. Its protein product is CASSPRRRNYGYTF.

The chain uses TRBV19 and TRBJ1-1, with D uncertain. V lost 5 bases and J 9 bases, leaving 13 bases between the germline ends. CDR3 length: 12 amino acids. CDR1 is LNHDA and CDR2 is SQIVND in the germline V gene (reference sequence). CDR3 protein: CASSATANKAFF. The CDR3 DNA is TGTGCCAGTAGTGCAACTGCAAATAAAGCTTTCTTT.

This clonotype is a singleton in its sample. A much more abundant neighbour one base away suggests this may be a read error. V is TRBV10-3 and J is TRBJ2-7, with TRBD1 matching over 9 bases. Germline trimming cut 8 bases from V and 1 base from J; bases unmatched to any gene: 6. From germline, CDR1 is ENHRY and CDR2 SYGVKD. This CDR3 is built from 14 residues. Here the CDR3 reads CAIRAGTGSYEQYF. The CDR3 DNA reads TGTGCCATCCGTGCCGGGACAGGGTCCTACGAGCAGTACTTC.

The CDR3 nucleotides read TGTGCCAGCAGTTCGGAACAGGGAGCAGGCGGCTACACCTTC. The encoded protein is CASSSEQGAGGYTF. The chain links TRBV6-6 to TRBJ1-2, with D maybe TRBD1 (6 bases). Looked up from germline, CDR1 is MNHNY and CDR2 is SVGAGI (reference sequence). Trimming removed 4 bases from V and 8 bases from J, with 17 bases in between. This CDR3 comprises 14 residues.

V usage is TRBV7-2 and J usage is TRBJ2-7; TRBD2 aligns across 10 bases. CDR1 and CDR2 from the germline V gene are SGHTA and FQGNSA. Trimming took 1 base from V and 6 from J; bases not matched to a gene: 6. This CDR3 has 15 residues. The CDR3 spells CASSLGSLAGVEQYF. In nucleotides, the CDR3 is TGTGCCAGCAGCTTAGGCTCCCTAGCGGGGGTCGAGCAGTACTTC.

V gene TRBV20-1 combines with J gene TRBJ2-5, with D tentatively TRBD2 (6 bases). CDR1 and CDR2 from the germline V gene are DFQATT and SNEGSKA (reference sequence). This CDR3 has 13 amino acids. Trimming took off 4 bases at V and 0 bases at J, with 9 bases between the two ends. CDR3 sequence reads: CSAKRDYQETQYF. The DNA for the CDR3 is TGCAGTGCTAAAAGGGACTACCAAGAGACCCAGTACTTC.

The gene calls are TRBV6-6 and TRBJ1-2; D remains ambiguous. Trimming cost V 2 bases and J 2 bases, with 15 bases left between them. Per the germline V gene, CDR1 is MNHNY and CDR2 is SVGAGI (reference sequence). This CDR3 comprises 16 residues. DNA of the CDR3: TGTGCCAGCAGTTACGGTAGCGTAGGGTCCAACTATGGCTACACCTTC. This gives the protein CASSYGSVGSNYGYTF.